This TCR beta chain was recorded in a study of regulatory T cells in long-lasting Graves disease. As concerns this clonotype: What it binds is not known. A much larger clone differs from this one at a single base, so this may be a read error.

The V gene's germline CDR1 is SGHTA and CDR2 FQGNSA. V lost 6 bases and J 0 bases, leaving 12 bases between the germline ends. The CDR3 has 15 amino acids. Whole-study findings and limits: Lower TCR diversity characterized persistent Graves' patients relative to newly diagnosed patients. Relative to new patients (around 1,000), persistent patients exhibited greater sharing of public clonotypes (approximately 2,800).

HTBI primers from iRepertoire and Arm-PCR of CDR3 regions yielded the TCR beta libraries. TCRdb reanalysed the multiplex PCR reads using MiXCR and keeps one entry per CDR3 protein. This table has 370,000 or so distinct CDR3 sequences, 16% appearing once. The time point is: newly diagnosed GD, antithyroid drugs for less than 3 months. TCR sequences were obtained from RNA taken from PBMCs. The sample was also reused in another study, on T cells in Graves' hyperthyroidism and ophthalmopathy. That report notes: In patients aged 18 to 65, hyperthyroidism was newly diagnosed, with duration under 2 months. Reasons for excluding patients were uncontrolled infection, other autoimmune disease, pregnancy or lactation.

The sample was peripheral blood mononuclear cells (PBMCs), taken at new diagnosis, from a patient treated with antithyroid drugs. The chain has TRBV7-2 and TRBJ1-5; D might be TRBD1 (5 bases). This receptor was obtained from a young woman with Graves disease. The CDR3 sequence is CASSRAGNSNQPQHF. The CDR3 DNA sequence: TGTGCCAGCAGTCGGGCAGGGAATAGCAATCAGCCCCAGCATTTT.